A single sample gave rise to the 8 T cell receptor beta chains below, sequenced in a study of identifying expanded T cells in peripheral blood. The assay was immunoSEQ multiplex PCR, and TCRdb's table has in-frame clones only and misses some. The table lists some 90,000 clones, more than 70% of them singletons, with 15% to 20% in the top ten. The sample was blood. The source of these receptors is a person between 18 and 70 years old in good health.

The CDR3 region has the DNA TGTGCCAGCAGGATACAGGGAATGAACACTGAAGCTTTCTTT. Amino acids: CASRIQGMNTEAFF. The chain couples TRBV27 to TRBJ1-1; D is possibly TRBD1 (6 bases). This CDR3 region has 14 residues. The V gene lost 6 bases and the J gene lost 0 bases, with 11 bases spanning the gap. Germline values: CDR1 MNHEY, CDR2 SMNVEV (reference sequence).

This sequence joins TRBV5-6 and TRBJ2-1; no definite D call. CDR3 size: 12 residues. Germline assignment: CDR1 SGHDT and CDR2 YYEEEE. V lost 2 bases, J lost 9 bases, and 9 bases lay in between. CDR3 sequence reads: CASSFGSAEQFF. The CDR3 nucleotides are TGTGCCAGCAGCTTTGGTTCGGCTGAGCAGTTCTTC.

The chain recombines TRBV14 with TRBJ2-3; D ambiguous. Per the germline V gene, CDR1 is SGHDN and CDR2 is FVKESK. CDR3 length equals 13 residues. V lost 4 bases and J lost 2, with 7 bases in between. CDR3 region: CASSPTVTDTQYF. The CDR3 DNA reads TGTGCCAGCAGCCCTACAGTCACAGATACGCAGTATTTT.

The chain couples TRBV15 to TRBJ1-3; D not resolved. V dropped 5 bases and J dropped 0 bases, with 5 bases sitting between them. Germline CDR1 reads LNHNV; CDR2 reads YYDKDF (reference sequence). The CDR3 spans 13 residues. CDR3 loop: CATSGSSGNTIYF. The CDR3 region has the DNA TGTGCCACCAGCGGGAGCTCTGGAAACACCATATATTTT.

V is TRBV7-2 and J is TRBJ2-5; 12 bases fit TRBD2. Per the germline V gene, CDR1 is SGHTA and CDR2 is FQGNSA. The CDR3 runs 19 residues. Trimming took 0 bases from V and 5 from J; bases not matched to a gene: 13. CDR3 in amino acids: CASSLAALAGGPGLETQYF. In DNA form, the CDR3 reads TGTGCCAGCAGCTTAGCAGCGCTAGCGGGGGGGCCGGGTTTGGAGACCCAGTACTTC.

This sequence joins TRBV11-2 and TRBJ1-5; D is ambiguous. This CDR3 region has 15 residues. Trimming took 3 bases from V and 0 from J, leaving 9 bases between them. Germline V gives CDR1 SGHAT, CDR2 FQNNGV. CDR3 region: CASSFGVGSNQPQHF. The CDR3 nucleotides read TGTGCCAGCAGCTTCGGGGTCGGTAGCAATCAGCCCCAGCATTTT.

The CDR3, as DNA: TGTGCCAGCACCTCGCGGGTCCTTAACTATGGCTACACCTTC. It encodes CASTSRVLNYGYTF. The rearrangement joins TRBV28 to TRBJ1-2; D gene unclear. V was cut by 7 bases and J by 1 base, with 13 bases left in between. Germline V gene sequence: CDR1 MDHEN, CDR2 SYDVKM. The CDR3 sequence is 14 residues long.

This clone has only one observation. The V call is TRBV7-2, the J call TRBJ2-1, with D hard to call. Germline CDR1 reads SGHTA; CDR2 reads FQGNSA. The ends were cut back, 4 bases at V and 0 bases at J, with 7 bases in the middle. CDR3 length: 14 amino acids. CDR3 sequence (DNA): TGTGCCAGCAGCTCTAGGTCCTCCTACAATGAGCAGTTCTTC. Its protein product is CASSSRSSYNEQFF.